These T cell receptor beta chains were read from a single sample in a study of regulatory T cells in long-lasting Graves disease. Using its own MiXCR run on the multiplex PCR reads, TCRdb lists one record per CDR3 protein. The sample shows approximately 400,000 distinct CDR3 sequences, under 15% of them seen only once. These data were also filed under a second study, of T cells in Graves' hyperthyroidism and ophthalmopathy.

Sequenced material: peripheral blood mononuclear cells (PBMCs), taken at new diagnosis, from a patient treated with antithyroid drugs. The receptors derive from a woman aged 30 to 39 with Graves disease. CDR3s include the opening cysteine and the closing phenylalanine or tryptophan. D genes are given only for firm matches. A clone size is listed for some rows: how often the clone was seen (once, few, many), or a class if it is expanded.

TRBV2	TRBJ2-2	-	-	TGTGCCATCCTAACCAACAGCAGGAGAACCGGGGAGCTGTTTTTT	CAILTNSRRTGELFF
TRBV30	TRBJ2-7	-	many	TGTGCCAGCCAAGGGTTCTCCTACGAGCAGTACTTC	CASQGFSYEQYF
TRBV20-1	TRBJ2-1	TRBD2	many	TGCAGTGCTAGAGCCCTTAGCGGGAGGGCCTACAATGAGCAGTTCTTC	CSARALSGRAYNEQFF
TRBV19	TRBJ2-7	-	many	TGTGCCAGTAGTAGCAGGAATGAGCAGCACTTC	CASSSRNEQHF
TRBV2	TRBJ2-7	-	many	TGTGCCAGCAGTGGGGCTAGCCAGGGACCCTACGAGCAGTACTTC	CASSGASQGPYEQYF
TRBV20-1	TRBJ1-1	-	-	TGCAGTGCTAGTTCCTATCGGGAAGCTTTCTTT	CSASSYREAFF
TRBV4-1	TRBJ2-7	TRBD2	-	TGCGCCAGCAGCCAAGACCCAGCGGGAGTGCGCGAGCAGTACTTC	CASSQDPAGVREQYF
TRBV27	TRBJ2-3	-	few	TGTGCCAGCAGTTTATCGGGGACAAATACGCAGTATTTT	CASSLSGTNTQYF
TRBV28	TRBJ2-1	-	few	TGTGCCAGCAGTTTATCGCGGGTTGGGGAGCAGTTCTTC	CASSLSRVGEQFF
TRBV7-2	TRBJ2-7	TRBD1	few	TGTGCCAGCAGCCTCTTCTGGACAGGGAACGAGCAGTACTTC	CASSLFWTGNEQYF
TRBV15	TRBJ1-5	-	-	TGTGCCACCAGCAGAGATATAGGGAGCAATCAGCCCCAGCATTTT	CATSRDIGSNQPQHF
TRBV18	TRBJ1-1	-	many	TGTGCCAGCTCACCACCGTATCTCGGGGGGCGCGGCACTGAAGCTTTCTTT	CASSPPYLGGRGTEAFF
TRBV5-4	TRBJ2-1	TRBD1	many	TGTGCCAGCAGCTCGGGACAGGGACATGAGCAGTTCTTC	CASSSGQGHEQFF
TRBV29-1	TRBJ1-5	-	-	TGCAGCGTAGAGACAGGCGGGGGAGGGCAGCCCCAGCATTTT	CSVETGGGGQPQHF
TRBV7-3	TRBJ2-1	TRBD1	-	TGTGCCAGCGGTAACAGGGGTACATACAATGAGCAGTTCTTC	CASGNRGTYNEQFF
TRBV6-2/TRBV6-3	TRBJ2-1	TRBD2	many	TGTGCCAGCAGTTACCTAAGACTAGCGGGAGGCCCGAGCTCCTACAATGAGCAGTTCTTC	CASSYLRLAGGPSSYNEQFF
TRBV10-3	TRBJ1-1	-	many	TGTGCCATCAGTGGTAACAGCGAGGCTTTCTTT	CAISGNSEAFF
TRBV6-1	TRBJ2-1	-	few	TGTGCCAGCAGTCGCGGGGAGACAGGGCGGGATGAGCAGTTCTTC	CASSRGETGRDEQFF
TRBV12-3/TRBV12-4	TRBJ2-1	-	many	TGTGCCAGCAGTTTTGGTGATGAGCAGTTCTTC	CASSFGDEQFF
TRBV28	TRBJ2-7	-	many	TGTGCCAGCAGTTTACTGGGCCCCTACGAGCAGTACTTC	CASSLLGPYEQYF
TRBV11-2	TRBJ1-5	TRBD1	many	TGTGCCAGCAGCTTAGATTACCCAGGGGGATTAAATCAGCCCCAGCATTTT	CASSLDYPGGLNQPQHF
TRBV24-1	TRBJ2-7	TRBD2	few	TGTGCCACCAGTGACCTCGGAAGGGGAGGGTCCTACGAGCAGTACTTC	CATSDLGRGGSYEQYF
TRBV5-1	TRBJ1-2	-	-	TGCGCCAGCAGCTCCACCGGGACGGTCTATGGCTACACCTTC	CASSSTGTVYGYTF
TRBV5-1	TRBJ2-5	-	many	TGCGCCAGCAGCTTGGGTTCCCCGGAGAAGACCCAGTACTTC	CASSLGSPEKTQYF
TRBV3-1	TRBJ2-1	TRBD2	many	TGTGCCAGCAGCCATCCAATTCTAGCGGGGGACAATGAGCAGTTCTTC	CASSHPILAGDNEQFF
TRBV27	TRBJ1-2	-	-	TGTGCCAGCAGAACCGTGGGACGGGGCTATGGCTACACCTTC	CASRTVGRGYGYTF
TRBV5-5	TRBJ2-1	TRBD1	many	TGTGCCAGCAGCTTGGCGGCAGGGGGAAAGGGTGAGCAGTTCTTC	CASSLAAGGKGEQFF
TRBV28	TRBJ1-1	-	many	TGTGCCAGCAGTTTATCGGCCTCGTTTGGGACTGAAGCTTTCTTT	CASSLSASFGTEAFF
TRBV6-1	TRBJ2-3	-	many	TGTGCCAGCAGTGAAGAAGAGGGACGGTACCGCTCAGATACGCAGTATTTT	CASSEEEGRYRSDTQYF
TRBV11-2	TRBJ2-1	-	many	TGTGCCAGCAGCCCCGGAACGGCGGGGAGATTTAGTAATGAGCAGTTCTTC	CASSPGTAGRFSNEQFF
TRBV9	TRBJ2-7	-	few	TGTGCCAGCAGCGTAGGGTCAGGGGACTACGAGCAGTACTTC	CASSVGSGDYEQYF
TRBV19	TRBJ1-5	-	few	TGTGCCAGTAGACTCTACAGGGAGGGCAACAATCAGCCCCAGCATTTT	CASRLYREGNNQPQHF
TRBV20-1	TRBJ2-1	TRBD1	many	TGCAGTGCTATTCACCGGGACAGGGGGCGCGGGTCCTACAATGAGCAGTTCTTC	CSAIHRDRGRGSYNEQFF
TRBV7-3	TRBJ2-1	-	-	TGTGCCAGCAGCCACTCACAGGGGAGGAATGAGCAGTTCTTC	CASSHSQGRNEQFF
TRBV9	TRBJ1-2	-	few	TGTGCCAGCAGCGGAAGCTCCAACTATGGCTACACCTTC	CASSGSSNYGYTF
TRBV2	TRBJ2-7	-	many	TGTGCCAGCAGTCAGGAATACGAGCAGTACTTC	CASSQEYEQYF
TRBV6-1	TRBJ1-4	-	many	TGTGCCAGCACCCTAGACGGCTTGAATGAAAAACTGTTTTTT	CASTLDGLNEKLFF
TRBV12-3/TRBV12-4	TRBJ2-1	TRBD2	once	TGTGCCAGCAGCCGCCGGGGAGGGAGTGGTAATGAGCAGTTCTTC	CASSRRGGSGNEQFF